This T cell receptor (beta chain) stems from a study of blood T cell repertoires in COVID-19 (dated by TCRdb to 2020 to 2022). Describing the broader study: Samples from collaborators originated in the United States, Italy and Spain and spanned both the acute and convalescent phases of COVID-19. The prospective study material was composed of cDNA or gDNA derived from T cells, B-cell-depleted T cells, or PBMCs. Subjects who had been exposed to COVID-19, were actively infected with it, or had recovered from it provided the deeply sampled blood TCRbeta repertoires that made up the dataset. The repertoires were made available in a free public database intended to serve as a resource for research on the immune response to SARS-CoV-2. The samples were drawn from the first 160 participants of the ongoing ImmuneRACE study and from 950 to 1,500 subjects provided by 6 global collaborators. The sample metadata nearly always contained a de-identified subject ID, COVID-19 status, age in years and sex. Where available, HLA class I and class II types were taken from metadata supplied by the sample provider and were not determined by assay-based typing. What the study reported, not specific to this receptor: The amount of clinical and demographic metadata varied by source and participant and was provided uncurated.

The immunoSEQ Assay, a bias-controlled multiplex PCR, was used to amplify TCRbeta CDR3 regions from genomic DNA. Per the authors' processing: The number of nucleated cells in each sample was estimated by amplification of reference gene primers within the assay. To quantify the absolute abundance of each unique TCRbeta CDR3 rearrangement, sequence reads were collapsed and filtered. For each sample, productive Simpson clonality was calculated by taking the square root of Simpson's diversity index across productive rearrangements. TCRdb's version of the immuneACCESS table is confined to in-frame rearrangements and falls short of the full clone set. An unresolved V gene accounts for under half of the shortfall where checked; the remainder is of unknown origin. V and J calls and clone size are given by that table; D and trimming were obtained from the DNA. In all, the sample holds roughly 68,000 clones, and 90% of those were seen once. The ten largest clones represent around 0.47% of the sample.

Of note for this clone: The specificity of this receptor is unknown. No base quality values were provided; no much bigger clone lies one nucleotide off.

One collaborating source in Seattle enrolled patients during active infection and followed them longitudinally through the course of disease. Collaborating institutions collected whole blood in K2EDTA tubes following their own protocols. For TCRbeta analysis, collaborators shipped samples as frozen whole blood, isolated PBMCs, or DNA extracted from either of those sample types. The CDR3 contains 15 residues, cysteine and phenylalanine counted. The read is trimmed to its CDR3 DNA, 45 bases read in frame from base 1. CDR1 and CDR2 were assigned from the germline V gene as SGHTA and FQGNSA. The junction carries 9 bases between V and J, which are trimmed by 1 base and 0 bases respectively.

The source material was peripheral blood. This sequence uses TRBV7-2 and TRBJ2-5; perhaps TRBD1 is the D gene, with 5 bases matching. The clonotype was recovered from a man aged 50 to 60 with COVID-19, enrolled during active disease. The nucleotide sequence reads TGTGCCAGCAGCTTAGGGGGCAGCCACCAAGAGACCCAGTACTTC. Its amino acids are CASSLGGSHQETQYF.